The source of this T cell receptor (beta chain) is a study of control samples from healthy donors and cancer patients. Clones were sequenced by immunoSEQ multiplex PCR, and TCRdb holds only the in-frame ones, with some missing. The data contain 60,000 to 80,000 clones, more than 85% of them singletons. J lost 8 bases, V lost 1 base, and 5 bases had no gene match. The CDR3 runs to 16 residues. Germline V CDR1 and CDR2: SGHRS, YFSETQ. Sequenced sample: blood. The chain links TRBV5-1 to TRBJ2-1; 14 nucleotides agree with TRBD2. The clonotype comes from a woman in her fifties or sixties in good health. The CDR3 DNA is TGCGCCAGCAGCTTGCCCGGGACTAGCGGGAGCGATGAGCAGTTCTTC. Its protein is CASSLPGTSGSDEQFF.